A selection of T cell receptor beta chains follows, all from one sample in a study of T cell responses to AZD1222 COVID-19 vaccine. TCRdb's copy holds only in-frame clones and misses some; the assay was immunoSEQ multiplex PCR. The sample holds 140,000 or so clones; about 92% are singletons and the top ten take 12%. The sample here was peripheral blood, taken after recovery from COVID-19. The receptors were gathered from an adult who had recovered from COVID-19. CDR3s leave out the opening cysteine and the closing phenylalanine or tryptophan.

TRBV24-1	TRBJ2-7	ATSEQQGNEQY
TRBV4-2	TRBJ1-4	ASSQVTAAIRKLF
TRBV5-8	TRBJ1-1	ASSLALYHTEAF
TRBV2	TRBJ2-3	ASTKDRGVFSPTQY
TRBV9	TRBJ2-1	ASSGLRDRDYNEQF
TRBV5-1	TRBJ1-1	ASSPRLEGANTEAF
TRBV6-5	TRBJ2-7	ASSYDRSYEQY
TRBV7-9	TRBJ1-1	ASSLRGGADTEAF
TRBV28	TRBJ2-5	ASSLFLAGEETQY
TRBV7-2	TRBJ2-2	ASSLDRLANTGELF
TRBV28	TRBJ2-5	ASSQGLQETQY
TRBV5-1	TRBJ1-4	ASRGSGTNEKLF
TRBV10-2	TRBJ1-5	ASSEAEKGLYRRINQPQH
TRBV29-1	TRBJ1-1	SATDLWGSDTEAF
TRBV7-2	TRBJ1-1	ASSFAGLTEAF
TRBV5-1	TRBJ2-3	ASSLAAGGPTDTQY
TRBV5-4	TRBJ2-5	ASSRSQGGTQY
TRBV7-3	TRBJ2-1	ASSRTGTSGRAGSYNEQF
TRBV14	TRBJ2-1	ASSQGARANYNEQF
TRBV21-1	TRBJ1-2	ASAPGLRQGHYGYT
TRBV28	TRBJ1-4	ASRQGYEKLF
TRBV5-6	TRBJ2-7	ASSLVEVSEQY
TRBV15	TRBJ1-1	ATSRDPGAGGSAF
TRBV27	TRBJ1-1	ASGFSLNTEAF
TRBV29-1	TRBJ2-7	SVVGWGLSSYEQY
TRBV7-2	TRBJ1-3	ASSTYRDSGNTIY
TRBV7-9	TRBJ2-1	ASSTGTLSSYNEQF
TRBV21-1	TRBJ1-4	ASRRRVEATNEKLF
TRBV3-1/TRBV3-2	TRBJ2-5	ASSQESRFLTQETQY
TRBV20-1	TRBJ1-2	SAGYESYT
TRBV2	TRBJ1-4	ASSGGEGEKLF
TRBV29-1	TRBJ2-7	SVEGDGTTYEQY
TRBV14	TRBJ2-2	ASSQSRRYTGELF
TRBV6-6	TRBJ1-1	ASSYSAGARTEAF
TRBV7-9	TRBJ1-6	ASSTLNSPLH
TRBV3-1/TRBV3-2	TRBJ1-3	ASSPGTGSGNTIY
TRBV5-8	TRBJ2-7	ASSLTGTPTYEQY
TRBV7-6	TRBJ1-3	ASSLAKGAPGNTIY
TRBV9	TRBJ2-1	ASRAAGTENNEQF
TRBV11-3	TRBJ2-1	ASSLRLAGGPSDNEQF
TRBV11-2	TRBJ1-4	ASSRIVSRGFGEKLF
TRBV10-3	TRBJ2-7	AISEGGYEQY
TRBV7-9	TRBJ2-7	ASSPPSGRAYEQY
TRBV7-2	TRBJ1-5	ASSLDPGKNQPQH
TRBV27	TRBJ1-5	ASSPLQGAGGNQPQH
TRBV14	TRBJ1-6	ASSRVNMSPFGSPLH
TRBV3-1/TRBV3-2	TRBJ2-1	ASSQDGAGEQF
TRBV3-1/TRBV3-2	TRBJ1-2	ASSPRTFSGTTGGYT
TRBV6-1	TRBJ1-1	ASSEWGFVWDRDWNTEAF
TRBV6-5	TRBJ1-2	ASSYSVEYGYT
TRBV6-2/TRBV6-3	TRBJ2-7	ASSYGALEQY
TRBV18	TRBJ1-3	ASSALTDSGNTIY
TRBV28	TRBJ2-7	ASLTRDGNEQY
TRBV19	TRBJ2-5	ASSIALPETQY
TRBV6-5	TRBJ1-5	ASASTRWANQPQH
TRBV19	TRBJ2-2	ASRPVGVAGGTGELF
TRBV4-2	TRBJ1-1	ASSQARTGGTEAF